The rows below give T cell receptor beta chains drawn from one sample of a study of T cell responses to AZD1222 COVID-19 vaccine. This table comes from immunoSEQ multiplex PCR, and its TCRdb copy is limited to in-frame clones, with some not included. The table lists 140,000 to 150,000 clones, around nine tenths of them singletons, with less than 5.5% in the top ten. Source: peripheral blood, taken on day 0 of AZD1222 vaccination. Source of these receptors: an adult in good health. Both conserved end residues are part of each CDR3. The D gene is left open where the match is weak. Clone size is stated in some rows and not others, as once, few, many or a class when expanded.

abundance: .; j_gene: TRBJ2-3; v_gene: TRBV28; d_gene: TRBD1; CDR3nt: TGTGCCAGCAGTTTAACAGGGGACACAGATACGCAGTATTTT; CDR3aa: CASSLTGDTDTQYF
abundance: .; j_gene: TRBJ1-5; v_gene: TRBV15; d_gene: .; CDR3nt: TGTGCCACCAGCCCCTCCCGGGCAGGGTATCAGCCCCAGCATTTT; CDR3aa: CATSPSRAGYQPQHF
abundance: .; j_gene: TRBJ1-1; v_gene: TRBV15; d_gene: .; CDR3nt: TGTGCCACCAGCAGCCCCCGGGACGGGAACACTGAAGCTTTCTTT; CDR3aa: CATSSPRDGNTEAFF
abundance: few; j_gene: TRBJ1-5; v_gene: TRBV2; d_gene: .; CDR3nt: TGTGCCAGCAGTGAGGAGTTAGGTCAGCCCCAGCATTTT; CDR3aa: CASSEELGQPQHF
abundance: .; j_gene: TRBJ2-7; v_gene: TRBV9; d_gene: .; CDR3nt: TGTGCCAGCAGCCCCCAGGGGTACGAGCAGTACTTC; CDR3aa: CASSPQGYEQYF
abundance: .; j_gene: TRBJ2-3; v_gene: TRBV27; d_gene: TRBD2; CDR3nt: TGTGCCAGCAGTTTACAGTTTGTGGGAGGGACGGGTACGCAGTATTTT; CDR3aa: CASSLQFVGGTGTQYF
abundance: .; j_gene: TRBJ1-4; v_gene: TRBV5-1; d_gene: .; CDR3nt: TGCGCCAGCAGCTTGATCGACGGGGCGGGTTTGAATGAAAAACTGTTTTTT; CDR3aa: CASSLIDGAGLNEKLFF
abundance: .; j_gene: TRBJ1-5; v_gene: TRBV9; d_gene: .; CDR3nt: TGTGCCAGCAGCGAGGGAGGGGGAAATCAGCCCCAGCATTTT; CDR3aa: CASSEGGGNQPQHF
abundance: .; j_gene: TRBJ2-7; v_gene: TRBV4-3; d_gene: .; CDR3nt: TGCGCCAGCAGCCAAGATTTCCATCCCATCTACGAGCAGTACTTC; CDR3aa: CASSQDFHPIYEQYF
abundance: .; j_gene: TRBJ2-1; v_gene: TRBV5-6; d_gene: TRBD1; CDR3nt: TGTGCCAGCTTTTCAGGGGGCTTGAACTACAATGAGCAGTTCTTC; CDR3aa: CASFSGGLNYNEQFF
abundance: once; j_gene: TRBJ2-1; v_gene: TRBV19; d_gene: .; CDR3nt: TGTGCCAGTAGTGTTACCCCGGGACACGCGAATGAGCAGTTCTTC; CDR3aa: CASSVTPGHANEQFF
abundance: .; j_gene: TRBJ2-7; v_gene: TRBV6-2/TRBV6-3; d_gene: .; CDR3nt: TGTGCCAGCAGTCCCAGGACAAACGAGCAGTACTTC; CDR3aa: CASSPRTNEQYF
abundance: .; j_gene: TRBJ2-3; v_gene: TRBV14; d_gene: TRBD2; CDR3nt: TGTGCCAGCAGCCAAGAATTCGGTAGCGGGAGTCCAGATACGCAGTATTTT; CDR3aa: CASSQEFGSGSPDTQYF
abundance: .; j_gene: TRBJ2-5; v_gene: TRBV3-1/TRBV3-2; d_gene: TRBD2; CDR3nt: TGTGCCAGCAGCCAATCGGCTAGCGGGATCCAAGAGACCCAGTACTTC; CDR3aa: CASSQSASGIQETQYF
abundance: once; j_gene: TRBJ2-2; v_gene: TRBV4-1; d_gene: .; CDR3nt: TGCGCCAGCAGCCAAGATAAGCGAAGGAACACCGGGGAGCTGTTTTTT; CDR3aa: CASSQDKRRNTGELFF
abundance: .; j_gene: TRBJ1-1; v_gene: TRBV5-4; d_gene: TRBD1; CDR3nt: TGTGCCAGCAGCGACAGGGGAGGAGACACTGAAGCTTTCTTT; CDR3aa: CASSDRGGDTEAFF
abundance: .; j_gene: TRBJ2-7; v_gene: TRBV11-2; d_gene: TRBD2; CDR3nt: TGTGCCAGCACCGATAGCGGGAGGGCCGGGTACGAGCAGTACTTC; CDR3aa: CASTDSGRAGYEQYF
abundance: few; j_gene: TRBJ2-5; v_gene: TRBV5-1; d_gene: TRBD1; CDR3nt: TGCGCCAGCAGCCCGGACAGGGGGCGAGGAGAGACCCAGTACTTC; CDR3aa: CASSPDRGRGETQYF
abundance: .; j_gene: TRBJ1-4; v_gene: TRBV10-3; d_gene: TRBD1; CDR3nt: TGTGCCATCAGCGGGACAGAGGGTACCGGGGGGAAACTGTTTTTT; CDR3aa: CAISGTEGTGGKLFF
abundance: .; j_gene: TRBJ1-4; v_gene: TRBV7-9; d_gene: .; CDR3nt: TGTGCCAGCAGCTTAGGGGCAGGGTCTAGGGAAAAACTGTTTTTT; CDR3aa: CASSLGAGSREKLFF
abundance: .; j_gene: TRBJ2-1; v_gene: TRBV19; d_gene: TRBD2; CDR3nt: TGTGCCAGTACCTTTAGCGGGAGAGGAAGAGACAATGAGCAGTTCTTC; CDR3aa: CASTFSGRGRDNEQFF
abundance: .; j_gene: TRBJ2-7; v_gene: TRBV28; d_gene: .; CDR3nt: TGTGCCAGCAGCCTCCGTACAGGTAAAACCTACGAGCAGTACTTC; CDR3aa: CASSLRTGKTYEQYF
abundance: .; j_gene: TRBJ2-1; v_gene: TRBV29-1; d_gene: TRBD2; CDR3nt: TGCAGCGTTGTCGGACTAGCGGCTTACAATGAGCAGTTCTTC; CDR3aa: CSVVGLAAYNEQFF
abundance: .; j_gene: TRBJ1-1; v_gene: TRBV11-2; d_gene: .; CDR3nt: TGTGCCAGTAGCACGGGAGCCGGCCTTGAAGCTTTCTTT; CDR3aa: CASSTGAGLEAFF
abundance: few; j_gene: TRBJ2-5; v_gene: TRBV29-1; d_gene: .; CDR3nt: TGCAGCGTTGATCTAGGGAAACGGGAGACCCAGTACTTC; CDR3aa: CSVDLGKRETQYF
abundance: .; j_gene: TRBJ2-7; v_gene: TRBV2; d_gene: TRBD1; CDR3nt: TGTGCCAGCAGGGGGGACAGCTACGAGCAGTACTTC; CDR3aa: CASRGDSYEQYF
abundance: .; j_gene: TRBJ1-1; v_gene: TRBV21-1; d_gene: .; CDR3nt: TGTGCCAGCAGCAAACCTCGACAGATGAACACTGAAGCTTTCTTT; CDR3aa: CASSKPRQMNTEAFF
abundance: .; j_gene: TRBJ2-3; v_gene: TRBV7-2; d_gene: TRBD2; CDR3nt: TGTGCCAGCAGCTCGAGCAGCGGGGGGGGGTCAGATACGCAGTATTTT; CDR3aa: CASSSSSGGGSDTQYF
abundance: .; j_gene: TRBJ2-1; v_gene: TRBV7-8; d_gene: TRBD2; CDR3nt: TGTGCCAGCAGCAGCGGGGGACCATACAATGAGCAGTTCTTC; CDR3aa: CASSSGGPYNEQFF
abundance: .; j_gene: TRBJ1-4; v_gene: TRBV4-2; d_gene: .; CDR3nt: TGTGCCAGCAGCCAAGACAGGGATGAAAAACTGTTTTTT; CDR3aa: CASSQDRDEKLFF
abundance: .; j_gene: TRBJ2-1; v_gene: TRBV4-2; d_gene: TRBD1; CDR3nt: TGTGCCAGCAGCCCACCAAGGGGACAGAACTACAATGAGCAGTTCTTC; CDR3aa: CASSPPRGQNYNEQFF
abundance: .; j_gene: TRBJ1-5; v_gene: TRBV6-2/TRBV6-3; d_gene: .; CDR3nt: TGTGCCAGCAGTCCACAGGGTGGAAATCAGCCCCAGCATTTT; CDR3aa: CASSPQGGNQPQHF
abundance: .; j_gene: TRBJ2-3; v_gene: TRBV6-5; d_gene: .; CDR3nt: TGTGCCAGCAGGCCGACGGGCACAGATACGCAGTATTTT; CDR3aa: CASRPTGTDTQYF
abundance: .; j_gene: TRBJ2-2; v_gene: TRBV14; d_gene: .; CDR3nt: TGTGCCAGCAGCCAAGCCCGTCCGGGGAACACCGGGGAGCTGTTTTTT; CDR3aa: CASSQARPGNTGELFF
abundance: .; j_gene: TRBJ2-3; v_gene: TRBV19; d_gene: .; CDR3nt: TGTGCCAGTAGTATTGGGTTGGGCAGGACAGATACGCAGTATTTT; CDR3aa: CASSIGLGRTDTQYF
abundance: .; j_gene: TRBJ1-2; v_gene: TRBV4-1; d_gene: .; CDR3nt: TGCGCCAGCAGCCAAGAGGGAGGAATCTCTAACTATGGCTACACCTTC; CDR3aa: CASSQEGGISNYGYTF
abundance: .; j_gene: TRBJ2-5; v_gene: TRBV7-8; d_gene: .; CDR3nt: TGTGCCAACAGCCCAGGCAGGGGCGAGACCCAGTACTTC; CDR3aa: CANSPGRGETQYF
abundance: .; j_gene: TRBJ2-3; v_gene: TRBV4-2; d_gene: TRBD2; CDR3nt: TGTGCCAGCAGCCAAGATTGGGGCGGGGGGGCTTCAGATACGCAGTATTTT; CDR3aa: CASSQDWGGGASDTQYF
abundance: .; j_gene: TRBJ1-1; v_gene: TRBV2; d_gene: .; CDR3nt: TGTGCCAGCATAAGTGGGGACACTGAAGCTTTCTTT; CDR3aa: CASISGDTEAFF
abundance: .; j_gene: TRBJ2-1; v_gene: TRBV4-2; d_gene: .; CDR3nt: TGTGCCAGCAGCCCAGAAGCACTAGCAGCCTACAATGAGCAGTTCTTC; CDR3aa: CASSPEALAAYNEQFF
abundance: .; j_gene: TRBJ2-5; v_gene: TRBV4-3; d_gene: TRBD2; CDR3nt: TGCGCCAGCAGCCAAGCCGGTTGGCTAGCGGCAGGTCAAGAGACCCAGTACTTC; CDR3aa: CASSQAGWLAAGQETQYF
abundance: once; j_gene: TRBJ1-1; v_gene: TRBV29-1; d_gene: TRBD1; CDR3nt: TGCAGCTCAGCCAGGGGGGAGACTGAAGCTTTCTTT; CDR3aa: CSSARGETEAFF
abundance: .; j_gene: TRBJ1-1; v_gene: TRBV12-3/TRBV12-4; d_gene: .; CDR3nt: TGTGCCAGCAGTCAAGGGGAGGTCACTGAAGCTTTCTTT; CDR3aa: CASSQGEVTEAFF